These T cell receptor beta chains were read from a single sample in a study of glioma-infiltrating T cells. TCRdb ran MiXCR on the multiplex PCR reads and lists one entry per CDR3 protein. The table lists 5,000 to 7,000 distinct CDR3 sequences, roughly two fifths of them singletons. Sample: glioma tissue, nonneoplastic brain tissue, or PBMCs (not recorded which). All receptors come from a human donor with low-grade glioma or glioblastoma, undergoing nonglioma brain surgery, or in good health (not recorded which). CDR3s include the opening cysteine and the closing phenylalanine or tryptophan. A D gene is named only where the DNA matches it firmly. For some rows the clone size is stated as once, few or many, or as a class when expanded; others skip it.

J gene,V gene,D gene,clone size,CDR3 protein,CDR3 DNA
TRBJ2-1,TRBV27,-,large,CAISTSSYNEQFF,TGTGCCATATCGACTAGCTCCTACAATGAGCAGTTCTTC
TRBJ2-1,TRBV12-3/TRBV12-4,-,many,CASRRGSTSRVKGEQFF,TGTGCCAGCAGGCGTGGTTCCACTAGCAGAGTTAAGGGTGAGCAGTTCTTC
TRBJ2-5,TRBV12-3/TRBV12-4,TRBD1,many,CASSSTGGAGETQYF,TGTGCCAGCAGTTCCACAGGGGGCGCAGGAGAGACCCAGTACTTC
TRBJ2-7,TRBV27,-,large,CASSLYSRDEQYF,TGTGCCAGCAGTTTATATTCTAGAGACGAGCAGTACTTC
TRBJ2-1,TRBV6-5,TRBD1,few,CASSSGTVRNNEQFF,TGTGCCAGCAGTTCCGGGACAGTGAGGAACAATGAGCAGTTCTTC
TRBJ1-2,TRBV27,-,-,CASSLGGTDYGYTF,TGTGCCAGCAGTTTAGGAGGGACGGATTATGGCTACACCTTC
TRBJ1-1,TRBV19,-,many,CASSYTSEAFF,TGTGCCAGTAGCTATACCTCTGAAGCTTTCTTT
TRBJ2-1,TRBV15,-,-,CATSRERHSGNEQFF,TGTGCCACCAGCAGAGAAAGACACTCCGGCAATGAGCAGTTCTTC
TRBJ2-3,TRBV7-9,TRBD2,-,CASSSGSGSPLDTQYF,TGTGCCAGCAGCTCAGGTAGCGGGAGCCCCTTGGATACGCAGTATTTT
TRBJ2-5,TRBV5-4,-,many,CASSLPSGKETQYF,TGTGCCAGCAGCTTGCCCAGCGGAAAAGAGACCCAGTACTTC
TRBJ2-1,TRBV9,-,few,CASSVRTGSSYNEQFF,TGTGCCAGCAGCGTAAGGACGGGAAGCTCCTACAATGAGCAGTTCTTC
TRBJ2-3,TRBV11-2,-,many,CASSTIIRGNTQYF,TGTGCCAGCAGCACCATCATCAGGGGTAATACGCAGTATTTT
TRBJ1-5,TRBV5-1,-,many,CASSPDGLSNQPQHF,TGCGCCAGCAGCCCCGACGGGCTTAGCAATCAGCCCCAGCATTTT
TRBJ2-1,TRBV12-3/TRBV12-4,TRBD1,many,CASSASGGALNEQFF,TGTGCCAGCAGTGCCTCAGGGGGCGCATTAAATGAGCAGTTCTTC
TRBJ2-7,TRBV7-9,TRBD1,many,CASSSTGDRSYEQYF,TGTGCCAGCAGCTCGACAGGGGACAGAAGCTACGAGCAGTACTTC
TRBJ2-1,TRBV20-1,TRBD1,-,CSSAHSPGQGATNGPCNGQFF,TGCAGTTCTGCCCACTCACCGGGACAGGGGGCAACCAACGGCCCCTGCAATGGGCAGTTCTTC
TRBJ2-7,TRBV6-1,-,-,CASRLGNEQYF,TGTGCCAGCAGACTGGGGAACGAGCAGTACTTC
TRBJ2-7,TRBV28,TRBD2,many,CASSPGTSGKGGEQYF,TGTGCCAGCAGTCCCGGGACTAGCGGTAAAGGGGGCGAGCAGTACTTC
TRBJ1-5,TRBV19,TRBD1,medium-sized,CASTRTGTGNQPQHF,TGTGCCAGTACTAGGACAGGGACTGGCAATCAGCCCCAGCATTTT
TRBJ2-7,TRBV20-1,-,medium-sized,CSARDGTLYEQYF,TGCAGTGCTAGAGATGGTACTCTATACGAGCAGTACTTC
TRBJ2-1,TRBV4-1,TRBD1,-,CASSRYGQGYNEQFF,TGCGCCAGCAGCCGGTACGGACAGGGTTACAATGAGCAGTTCTTC
TRBJ1-1,TRBV2,-,medium-sized,CASSGQMNTEAFF,TGTGCCAGCAGTGGGCAGATGAACACTGAAGCTTTCTTT
TRBJ2-1,TRBV28,-,-,CASMTARTWIGGEQFF,TGTGCCAGCATGACCGCGAGGACATGGATTGGTGGTGAGCAGTTCTTC
TRBJ2-4,TRBV26,-,-,CASSFIGGQNIQYF,TGTGCCAGCAGTTTTATCGGGGGTCAAAACATTCAGTACTTC
TRBJ1-2,TRBV7-2,-,few,CASRETVYGYTF,TGTGCCAGCAGGGAGACAGTCTATGGCTACACCTTC
TRBJ2-1,TRBV4-1,-,-,CASSQTGHEQFF,TGCGCCAGCAGCCAAACAGGGCATGAGCAGTTCTTC
TRBJ1-5,TRBV2,-,medium-sized,CASSADSQSYQPQHF,TGTGCCAGCAGTGCGGACAGCCAGAGTTATCAGCCCCAGCATTTT
TRBJ1-1,TRBV6-2/TRBV6-3,-,few,CASSAGWGRENTEAFF,TGTGCCAGCAGCGCCGGGTGGGGACGGGAGAACACTGAAGCTTTCTTT
TRBJ1-1,TRBV6-6,TRBD1,-,CASSLNRGYGTEAFF,TGTGCCAGCAGTCTTAACAGGGGGTACGGCACTGAAGCTTTCTTT
TRBJ1-1,TRBV27,TRBD1,few,CASRTGSEAFF,TGTGCCAGCAGGACAGGGTCTGAAGCTTTCTTT
TRBJ1-1,TRBV7-3,-,once,CASSPTGNEVGTEAFF,TGTGCCAGCAGCCCAACAGGGAATGAGGTGGGCACTGAAGCTTTCTTT
TRBJ1-5,TRBV19,-,many,CASRKIGLDQPQHF,TGTGCCAGTAGAAAGATCGGTCTTGATCAGCCCCAGCATTTT
TRBJ1-2,TRBV27,-,once,CASRGGDRYGYTF,TGTGCCAGCAGGGGGGGTGATCGGTATGGCTACACCTTC
TRBJ2-5,TRBV13,-,few,CASSLTRKETQYF,TGTGCCAGCAGCTTAACCAGGAAGGAGACCCAGTACTTC
TRBJ2-1,TRBV7-2,TRBD2,medium-sized,CASSRPGLAGNEQFF,TGTGCCAGCAGCCGGCCGGGACTAGCGGGGAATGAGCAGTTCTTC
TRBJ2-1,TRBV20-1,TRBD2,-,CDARDIGTSGHNEQFF,TGCGATGCTAGAGATATTGGGACTAGCGGCCACAATGAGCAGTTCTTC
TRBJ2-1,TRBV6-2/TRBV6-3,-,once,CANSPKSGEQFF,TGTGCCAACAGTCCTAAGTCGGGGGAGCAGTTCTTC
TRBJ2-3,TRBV9,-,-,CASSGLYAADTQYF,TGTGCCAGCAGTGGCCTCTACGCCGCAGATACGCAGTATTTT
TRBJ2-1,TRBV20-1,-,medium-sized,CSASVYGGAIGTEQFF,TGCAGTGCATCCGTGTATGGGGGAGCGATAGGGACTGAGCAGTTCTTC